This entry lists 19 T cell receptor beta chains sequenced from one sample in a study of early T cells in non-severe SARS-CoV-2 infection. MiXCR was run by TCRdb on the 5' RACE reads, yielding one entry per CDR3 protein. The profile shows over 90,000 distinct CDR3 sequences, about an eighth of them singletons. The source material was whole blood. These TCRs come from an adult who was a healthcare worker with PCR-confirmed SARS-CoV-2 infection or an uninfected control (not recorded which).

This sequence joins TRBV28 and TRBJ2-4; no firm D call. This CDR3 is 15 amino acids long. Germline V gene data show CDR1 as MDHEN and CDR2 as SYDVKM. V was cut by 4 bases and J by 4 bases, with 14 bases left in between. The CDR3 loop reads CASSSPGSAKNIQYF. DNA of the CDR3: TGTGCCAGCAGTTCGCCGGGCAGCGCTAAAAACATTCAGTACTTC.

This clonotype has a count of ten or more. V usage is TRBV12-3 or TRBV12-4 and J usage is TRBJ2-7, with TRBD2 as a possible D gene (5 bases). The germline V and J ends were trimmed by 7 bases and 4 bases, with 26 bases remaining between them. This CDR3 spans 17 amino acids. As DNA, the CDR3 is TGTGCCAGCACCGGAACCCCCCCGCAAACCGGAGGATACGAGCAGTACTTC. Its translation: CASTGTPPQTGGYEQYF.

This clonotype was detected a few times. The chain couples TRBV29-1 to TRBJ2-5; possible D gene TRBD1, 6 bases. Germline CDR1 reads SQVTM; CDR2 reads ANQGSEA. V was clipped by 4 bases and J by 3 bases, with 15 bases between them. The CDR3 is 14 residues long. The CDR3 DNA sequence: TGCAGCGTTGGAGGACAGCGTGTTAAAGAGACCCAGTACTTC. It yields the protein CSVGGQRVKETQYF.

This rearrangement joins TRBV21-1 to TRBJ2-5. TRBV21-1 corresponds to a pseudogene. The CDR3 runs to 10 residues. CDR3 sequence: CALITETQYF. CDR3 nucleotides: TGTGCCCTTATAACGGAGACCCAGTACTTC.

This clonotype was counted at least ten times. This chain connects TRBV10-3 to TRBJ1-1; D unclear. Trimming took 4 bases from V and 0 from J, leaving 9 bases between them. CDR1 and CDR2 (germline): ENHRY, SYGVKD. The CDR3 extends over 14 amino acids. CDR3 nucleotide sequence: TGTGCCATCAGTGGGACGGCTGTGAACACTGAAGCTTTCTTT. This sequence encodes CAISGTAVNTEAFF.

This clonotype has a count of ten or more. V and J are TRBV29-1 and TRBJ2-7; TRBD1 agrees at 7 bases. The V and J ends lost 8 bases and 5 bases, in that order; junction bases with no gene match: 15. There are 14 residues in the CDR3. Germline CDR1 reads SQVTM; CDR2 reads ANQGSEA. CDR3 residues: CSPVVTGSVDEQYF. The CDR3 region has the DNA TGCAGCCCCGTAGTGACAGGGAGCGTAGACGAGCAGTACTTC.

This clonotype was seen only a few times. The chain uses TRBV6-2 or TRBV6-3 and TRBJ2-7; 9 bases are a match to TRBD2. J gave up 2 bases and V 7 bases, and 9 bases lay outside the gene matches. Germline lookup yields CDR1 MNHEY and CDR2 SVGEGT. The CDR3 is made up of 15 amino acids. For the CDR3, the DNA is TGTGCCAGCAACTACGGTAGCGGGAGCCCCTACGAGCAGTACTTC. Translated: CASNYGSGSPYEQYF.

There are many counts of this clonotype. The gene calls are TRBV7-2 and TRBJ2-3; tentative D call: TRBD2 (5 bases). CDR3 length equals 14 residues. V lost 3 bases to trimming and J lost 6 bases, with 13 bases between them. CDR1 is SGHTA and CDR2 is FQGNSA in the germline V gene. The CDR3, as DNA: TGTGCCAGCAGCTTTCAGACGCGAGGGGATACGCAGTATTTT. This gives the protein CASSFQTRGDTQYF.

V and J are TRBV11-2 and TRBJ2-5; D is uncertain. The CDR3 totals 13 residues. Germline V gives CDR1 SGHAT, CDR2 FQNNGV. V dropped 5 bases and J dropped 5 bases, with 12 bases sitting between them. The CDR3 protein is CASSPWFLETQYF. CDR3 nucleotide sequence: TGTGCCAGCAGCCCCTGGTTCCTGGAGACCCAGTACTTC.

This clonotype has at least ten counts. V and J are TRBV7-9 and TRBJ2-7, with 11 bases lining up with TRBD2. The CDR3 length is 17 residues. CDR1 is SEHNR and CDR2 is FQNEAQ in the germline V gene (reference sequence). Trimming cost V 5 bases and J 2 bases; bases outside gene matches: 11. The CDR3 here is CASSPTPQTSGTYEQYF. CDR3 DNA sequence: TGTGCCAGCAGCCCCACCCCTCAGACTAGCGGGACCTACGAGCAGTACTTC. Supplemented by reference TRBV7-9 and TRBJ2-7, the full variable domain reads DTGVSQNPRHKITKRGQNVTFRCDPISEHNRLYWYRQTLGQGPEFLTYFQNEAQLEKSRLLSDRFSAERPKGSFSTLEIQRTEQGDSAMYLCASSPTPQTSGTYEQYFGPGTRLTVT.

The CDR3: CASSSSGIGHDTQYF. CDR3 sequence (DNA): TGTGCCAGCAGCAGTAGCGGGATAGGGCACGATACGCAGTATTTT. The rearrangement joins TRBV7-2 to TRBJ2-3; 8 bases match TRBD2. Germline V gene lookup returns CDR1 SGHTA and CDR2 FQGNSA. The junction had 10 bases not matched to a gene; V was cut back by 5 bases and J by 6 bases. The CDR3 runs 15 residues.

This clonotype has at least ten counts. The rearrangement uses TRBV2 and TRBJ1-3; D perhaps matches TRBD1 (6 bases). This CDR3 has 16 residues. Germline V CDR1 and CDR2: SNHLY, FYNNEI. Trimming shortened V by 2 bases and J by 0 bases, and 11 bases separated the two germline ends. The CDR3 spells CASSEWGQRSGNTIYF. DNA of the CDR3: TGTGCCAGCAGTGAATGGGGGCAACGCTCTGGAAACACCATATATTTT.

This clonotype appeared a few times. V and J are TRBV20-1 and TRBJ1-5; possible D gene TRBD1, 6 bases. Germline V gene lookup returns CDR1 DFQATT and CDR2 SNEGSKA (reference sequence). The V gene lost 3 bases and the J gene lost 4 bases, with 16 bases spanning the gap. The length of the CDR3 is 15 residues. The DNA for the CDR3 is TGCAGTGCTAGGAAGGCAGGGGATAAAAATCAGCCCCAGCATTTT. Its protein product is CSARKAGDKNQPQHF.

This clonotype was counted many times. The chain recombines TRBV19 with TRBJ2-1; a possible D gene is TRBD1 (6 bases). There are 13 residues in the CDR3. Trimming shortened V by 4 bases and J by 9 bases, and 13 bases separated the two germline ends. CDR1 is LNHDA, CDR2 SQIVND, per germline (reference sequence). The CDR3 sequence is CASSNTGYGEQFF. The CDR3 bases are TGTGCCAGTAGTAATACAGGGTACGGTGAGCAGTTCTTC.

The sample holds a few counts of this clonotype. This rearrangement joins TRBV5-1 to TRBJ2-7; D might be TRBD1 or TRBD2, each matching 6 bases. V was trimmed by 2 bases and J by 3 bases, leaving 12 bases between them. CDR3 length: 14 residues. The germline gives CDR1 SGHRS, CDR2 YFSETQ. CDR3 protein: CASSLGGRIYEQYF. The DNA for the CDR3 is TGCGCCAGCAGCTTAGGGGGGCGCATCTACGAGCAGTACTTC.

This clonotype was seen many times. The genes are TRBV6-5 and TRBJ2-6; the D is unclear. Germline loops: CDR1 MNHEY, CDR2 SVGAGI. The CDR3 is 14 residues long. The V end was cut by 6 bases, the J end by 5 bases, with 11 bases between. The CDR3 protein is CASRLGPWANVLTF. DNA of the CDR3: TGTGCCAGCAGGCTAGGTCCCTGGGCCAACGTCCTGACTTTC.

V gene TRBV6-2 or TRBV6-3 combines with J gene TRBJ2-5; TRBD1 is a possible D gene (6 bases). CDR1 and CDR2 from the germline V gene are MNHEY and SVGEGT. The CDR3 is 12 residues long. The germline V and J ends were trimmed by 6 bases and 3 bases, with 8 bases remaining between them. The CDR3 region is CASSHREETQYF. Here the CDR3 DNA reads TGTGCCAGCAGCCACAGGGAAGAGACCCAGTACTTC.

The V call is TRBV5-8, the J call TRBJ1-5; no definite D call. With 0 bases removed from V and 5 bases from J, the gap between germline ends came to 6 bases. This CDR3 contains 13 residues. Per germline, CDR1 SGHTS and CDR2 YDEGEE. CDR3 residues: CASSLVYDQPQHF. In DNA form, the CDR3 reads TGTGCCAGCAGCTTGGTATACGATCAGCCCCAGCATTTT.

This chain joins TRBV9 and TRBJ1-2; weak D call: TRBD1 (6 bases). The CDR3 has 14 residues. Germline CDR1 reads SGDLS; CDR2 reads YYNGEE. V gave up 4 bases and J gave up 4 bases, with 14 bases separating them. The CDR3 DNA sequence: TGTGCCAGCAGCTTTAGCTGGACAGCCTATGGCTACACCTTC. Residues: CASSFSWTAYGYTF.